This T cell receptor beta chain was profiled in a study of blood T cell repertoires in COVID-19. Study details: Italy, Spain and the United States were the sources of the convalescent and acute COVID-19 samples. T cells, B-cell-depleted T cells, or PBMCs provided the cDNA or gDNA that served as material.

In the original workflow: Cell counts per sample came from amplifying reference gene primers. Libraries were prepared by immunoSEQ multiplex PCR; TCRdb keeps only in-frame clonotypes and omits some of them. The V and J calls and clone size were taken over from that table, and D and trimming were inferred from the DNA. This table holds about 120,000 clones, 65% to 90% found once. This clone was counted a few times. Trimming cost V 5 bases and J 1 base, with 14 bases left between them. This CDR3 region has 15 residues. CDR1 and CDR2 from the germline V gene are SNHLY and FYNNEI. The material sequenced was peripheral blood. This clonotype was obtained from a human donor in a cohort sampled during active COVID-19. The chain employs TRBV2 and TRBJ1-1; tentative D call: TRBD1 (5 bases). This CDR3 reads CASSFVQGGNTEAFF. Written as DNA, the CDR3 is TGTGCCAGCAGTTTCGTGCAGGGCGGGAACACTGAAGCTTTCTTT.